This T cell receptor (beta chain) was captured by sequencing in a study of T-cell memory formation after mild COVID-19. Study summary: For the most part, TCR clusters were specific to one donor.

Trimming took off 5 bases at V and 5 bases at J, with 10 bases between the two ends. This CDR3 comprises 12 residues. CDR1 is DFQATT, CDR2 SNEGSKA, per germline (reference sequence). Details on this clonotype: Its cognate antigen is unknown.

The study, taken as a whole, reports: Certain responding clones were present in pre-infection memory, suggesting participation of cross-reactive memory. Balance between CD4 and CD8 was seen in clones contracting day 15 to 85, and a CD4+ lean was seen in later expanders.

MiXCR was run by TCRdb on the 5' RACE reads, yielding one entry per CDR3 protein. The repertoire has 15,000 to 20,000 distinct CDR3 sequences, approximately 23% of them found once; the top ten carry approximately 60%. This TCR was recovered from a man aged 18 to 30 who had mild COVID-19 (a few samples of this study predate the infection). Cell type and time point are not known. Sequencing was performed on PBMCs or a T cell subset sorted from them (not recorded which). The rearrangement uses TRBV20-1 and TRBJ1-5; D gene uncertain. The CDR3 nucleotides read TGCAGTGCTCACCCGGGCTATCAGCCCCAGCATTTT. Residues: CSAHPGYQPQHF.